The rows below give T cell receptor beta chains drawn from one sample of a study of Ad26.COV2.S vaccination and SARS-CoV-2 variants. Measured with immunoSEQ multiplex PCR; TCRdb has only the in-frame clones, and not every one. The repertoire consists of under 150,000 clones, with more than 80% occurring once and the leading ten covering around 5.1%. This material consisted of peripheral blood, taken after recovery from COVID-19. The receptors derive from a human donor who had recovered from COVID-19. CDR3s include the opening cysteine and the closing phenylalanine or tryptophan. A D gene is named only where the DNA matches it firmly. Clone size is not always given. Where it is, it says once, few, many or a class for expanded clones.

v_call	j_call	clone_size	d_call	cdr3_aa	cdr3_nt
TRBV18	TRBJ2-7	.	.	CASSPYITDYWEQYF	TGTGCCAGCTCACCATATATTACAGACTACTGGGAGCAGTACTTC
TRBV4-3	TRBJ2-3	.	.	CASSQDYLATDTQYF	TGCGCCAGCAGCCAAGATTATCTAGCAACAGATACGCAGTATTTT
TRBV7-9	TRBJ2-7	few	TRBD1	CASSSGQPVPHEQYF	TGTGCCAGCAGCTCGGGACAGCCTGTGCCCCACGAGCAGTACTTC
TRBV18	TRBJ1-3	.	TRBD1	CASSPPEGALSGNTIYF	TGTGCCAGCTCACCGCCAGAGGGGGCCCTCTCTGGAAACACCATATATTTT
TRBV7-2	TRBJ2-7	.	TRBD2	CASSLSPGLAGREQYF	TGTGCCAGCAGCTTATCCCCGGGACTAGCGGGGCGGGAGCAGTACTTC
TRBV3-1/TRBV3-2	TRBJ1-3	.	TRBD1	CASSQGSWTGQGIYF	TGTGCCAGCAGCCAGGGGTCCTGGACAGGGCAAGGCATATATTTT
TRBV6-2/TRBV6-3	TRBJ1-1	.	.	CASSSGFAAFF	TGTGCCAGCAGTTCCGGGTTTGCAGCTTTCTTT
TRBV25-1	TRBJ2-5	.	.	CASRGLFQETQYF	TGTGCCAGCAGGGGACTTTTCCAAGAGACCCAGTACTTC
TRBV5-4	TRBJ2-3	.	.	CASSRTRTDTQYF	TGTGCCAGCAGTCGGACCCGGACAGATACGCAGTATTTT
TRBV19	TRBJ2-2	.	.	CASRVYWDTGELFF	TGTGCAAGTAGAGTTTACTGGGACACCGGGGAGCTGTTTTTT
TRBV6-5	TRBJ1-1	few	.	CASSPSRRNTEAFF	TGTGCCAGCAGCCCCTCAAGGAGGAACACTGAAGCTTTCTTT
TRBV4-3	TRBJ1-1	.	.	CASSQLTGSEAFF	TGCGCCAGCAGCCAACTTACAGGATCCGAAGCTTTCTTT
TRBV6-1	TRBJ1-4	.	TRBD1	CASSEPDEDRGNEKLFF	TGTGCCAGCAGTGAACCGGATGAGGACAGGGGAAATGAAAAACTGTTTTTT
TRBV4-3	TRBJ1-4	.	TRBD1	CASSQDASGGYEKLFF	TGCGCCAGCAGCCAAGACGCGTCAGGGGGCTATGAAAAACTGTTTTTT
TRBV4-3	TRBJ2-7	few	.	CASSQVLGESSYEQYF	TGCGCCAGCAGCCAAGTCTTAGGGGAGTCCTCCTACGAGCAGTACTTC
TRBV11-2	TRBJ2-7	.	TRBD2	CASSLASGGLNREQYF	TGTGCCAGCAGCTTAGCTAGCGGGGGCCTGAACCGCGAGCAGTACTTC
TRBV28	TRBJ1-3	.	TRBD1	CASTTHQGAPSRNTIYF	TGTGCCAGCACCACTCACCAGGGGGCACCTTCCAGAAACACCATATATTTT
TRBV11-2	TRBJ1-5	.	TRBD1	CASSSQGAGNQPQHF	TGTGCCAGCAGCTCACAGGGGGCAGGGAATCAGCCCCAGCATTTT
TRBV12-3/TRBV12-4	TRBJ1-4	.	.	CASSKEVKTKLFF	TGTGCCAGCAGCAAGGAAGTTAAGACAAAACTGTTTTTT
TRBV28	TRBJ2-4	.	.	CASSSVRDRGQYF	TGTGCCAGCAGTTCGGTGCGGGACCGTGGTCAGTACTTC
TRBV30	TRBJ1-6	.	.	CAWMRADNSPLHF	TGTGCCTGGATGAGGGCTGATAATTCACCCCTCCACTTT
TRBV5-1	TRBJ2-5	.	.	CASSLAPSFQETQYF	TGCGCCAGCAGCTTGGCCCCTAGCTTCCAAGAGACCCAGTACTTC
TRBV19	TRBJ1-3	once	.	CASSIDGRAGNTIYF	TGTGCCAGTAGTATAGATGGCAGGGCCGGAAACACCATATATTTT
TRBV6-5	TRBJ2-7	.	.	CASSHLLAGDYEQYF	TGTGCCAGCAGTCACCTCTTAGCCGGGGACTACGAGCAGTACTTC
TRBV5-1	TRBJ2-3	.	TRBD2	CASSIGRSGSSTDTQYF	TGCGCCAGCAGCATCGGCCGTAGCGGGTCCTCCACAGATACGCAGTATTTT
TRBV5-6	TRBJ2-1	.	TRBD2	CASSPGLAGGRGEQFF	TGTGCCAGCAGCCCTGGACTAGCGGGGGGCAGGGGTGAGCAGTTCTTC
TRBV28	TRBJ1-1	.	.	CASSLSGVEAFF	TGTGCCAGCAGTTTATCCGGGGTTGAAGCTTTCTTT
TRBV2	TRBJ2-5	.	.	CAQQAGEETQYF	TGTGCGCAGCAGGCAGGGGAAGAGACCCAGTACTTC
TRBV7-2	TRBJ2-5	.	.	CASSLAGEAETQYF	TGTGCCAGCAGCTTAGCGGGGGAGGCAGAGACCCAGTACTTC
TRBV7-2	TRBJ1-1	.	.	CASSISTNSNTEAFF	TGTGCCAGCAGCATTTCGACAAACTCGAACACTGAAGCTTTCTTT
TRBV3-1/TRBV3-2	TRBJ1-2	.	.	CASSQERDLNYGYTF	TGTGCCAGCAGCCAAGAGAGAGACCTAAACTATGGCTACACCTTC
TRBV2	TRBJ2-7	.	TRBD1	CASSEGTGVYEQYF	TGTGCCAGCAGTGAAGGGACAGGGGTCTACGAGCAGTACTTC
TRBV7-2	TRBJ1-6	.	TRBD1	CASSPRTGVDSPLHF	TGTGCCAGCAGCCCTCGGACAGGGGTGGATTCACCCCTCCACTTT
TRBV7-9	TRBJ1-6	few	.	CAGGYNSPLHF	TGTGCCGGGGGCTATAATTCACCCCTCCACTTT
TRBV5-1	TRBJ1-3	.	.	CASRNEPSSGNTIYF	TGCGCCAGCCGTAATGAACCCAGCTCTGGAAACACCATATATTTT
TRBV6-5	TRBJ2-2	.	.	CASSYTDGTGELFF	TGTGCCAGCAGTTACACCGACGGCACCGGGGAGCTGTTTTTT
TRBV6-6	TRBJ2-1	.	.	CASSPPGGNNEQFF	TGTGCCAGCAGTCCTCCAGGAGGGAACAATGAGCAGTTCTTC
TRBV5-4	TRBJ1-2	.	TRBD1	CASSSGTGVGGYTF	TGTGCCAGCAGTTCCGGGACAGGGGTAGGTGGCTACACCTTC
TRBV4-3	TRBJ2-5	.	.	CASSPGGTETQYF	TGCGCCAGCAGCCCGGGGGGCACGGAGACCCAGTACTTC
TRBV19	TRBJ1-5	once	.	CASSKQGQGFNQPQHF	TGTGCCAGTAGTAAGCAGGGGCAGGGCTTTAATCAGCCCCAGCATTTT
TRBV24-1	TRBJ2-7	.	TRBD1	CATSPQGNEQYF	TGTGCCACCAGCCCACAGGGGAACGAGCAGTACTTC
TRBV29-1	TRBJ2-5	.	.	CSVVGVQETQYF	TGCAGCGTTGTTGGAGTACAAGAGACCCAGTACTTC